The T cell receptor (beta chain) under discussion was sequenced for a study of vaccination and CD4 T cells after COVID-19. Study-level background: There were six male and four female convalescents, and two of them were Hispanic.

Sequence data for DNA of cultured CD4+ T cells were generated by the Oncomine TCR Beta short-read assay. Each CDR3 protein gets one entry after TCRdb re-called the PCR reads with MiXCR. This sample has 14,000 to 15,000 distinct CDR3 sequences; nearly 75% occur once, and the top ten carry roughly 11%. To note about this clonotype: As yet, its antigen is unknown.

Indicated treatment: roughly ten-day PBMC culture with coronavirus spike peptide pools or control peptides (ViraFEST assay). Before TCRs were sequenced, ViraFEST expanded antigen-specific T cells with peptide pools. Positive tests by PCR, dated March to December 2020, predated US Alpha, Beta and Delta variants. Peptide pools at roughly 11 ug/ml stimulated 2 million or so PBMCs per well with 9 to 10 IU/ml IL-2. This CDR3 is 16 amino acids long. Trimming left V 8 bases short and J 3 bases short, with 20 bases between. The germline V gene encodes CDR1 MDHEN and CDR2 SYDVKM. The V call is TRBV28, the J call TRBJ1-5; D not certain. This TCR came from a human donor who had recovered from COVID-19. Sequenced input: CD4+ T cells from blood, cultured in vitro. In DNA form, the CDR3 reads TGTGCCAGCTCTCTTCAGAGTAGGAGGACCAATCAGCCCCAGCATTTT. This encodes CASSLQSRRTNQPQHF.